What follows describes a single TCR beta chain. Its specificity is unknown. This specimen belongs to a study of a mutant IDH1 vaccine in newly diagnosed glioma. At the level of the study: Patients began vaccination 4-6 weeks after radiotherapy alone, or with temozolomide cycles. Treated patients had a mean age of 40.4 years and a sex split that was around 60% male and 37.5% female.

Data came from immunoSEQ multiplex PCR; TCRdb stores just in-frame clones and leaves some out. Seen here are about 55,000 clones, approximately 80% observed once, and the top ten hold about 4.9%. Time point given: week 47, end of study. Alongside topical imiquimod, each dose of vaccine comprised 300 ug of mutant IDH1 20-mer peptide. V gave up 5 bases and J gave up 8 bases, with 21 bases separating them. This CDR3 has 15 amino acids. Germline V gives CDR1 MNHEY, CDR2 SMNVEV (reference sequence). This specimen consisted of PBMCs, obtained from a glioma patient whose treatment included an IDH1 peptide vaccine. V is TRBV27 and J is TRBJ1-2; a possible D gene is TRBD1 (6 bases). The origin of this receptor is a woman aged 40 to 55 with glioma. Some clones in this sample may be carry-over from other donors' samples. The CDR3 region is CASSPPPGEFRGYTF. CDR3 sequence (DNA): TGTGCCAGCAGTCCTCCCCCAGGGGAGTTTCGGGGCTACACCTTC.